One T cell receptor (beta chain) is described in this entry. Clones were read by immunoSEQ multiplex PCR, and TCRdb kept only the in-frame ones, dropping some. The table records about 30,000 clones, about 89% of them present only once. These data belong to a study of PD-L1 blockade in urothelial cancer. The time point: peripheral blood 6 weeks after treatment start. Germline V lookup: CDR1 KGHSH, CDR2 LQKENI. V lost 3 bases and J lost 7; bases outside the gene matches: 4. The CDR3 extends over 15 amino acids. The genes are TRBV18 and TRBJ2-1, with 12 bases identical to TRBD2. This sequence originates from a man older than 75 with urothelial cancer. This sample comprised PBMCs, obtained around atezolizumab (anti-PD-L1) treatment. CDR3 sequence (DNA): TGTGCCAGCTCACCGTCTGGGACTAGCGGGAATGAGCAGTTCTTC. Its translation: CASSPSGTSGNEQFF. The whole variable domain, remainder taken from reference TRBV18 and TRBJ2-1, is NAGVMQNPRHLVRRRGQEARLRCSPMKGHSHVYWYRQLPEEGLKFMVYLQKENIIDESGMPKERFSAEFPKEGPSILRIQQVVRGDSAAYFCASSPSGTSGNEQFFGPGTRLTVL.